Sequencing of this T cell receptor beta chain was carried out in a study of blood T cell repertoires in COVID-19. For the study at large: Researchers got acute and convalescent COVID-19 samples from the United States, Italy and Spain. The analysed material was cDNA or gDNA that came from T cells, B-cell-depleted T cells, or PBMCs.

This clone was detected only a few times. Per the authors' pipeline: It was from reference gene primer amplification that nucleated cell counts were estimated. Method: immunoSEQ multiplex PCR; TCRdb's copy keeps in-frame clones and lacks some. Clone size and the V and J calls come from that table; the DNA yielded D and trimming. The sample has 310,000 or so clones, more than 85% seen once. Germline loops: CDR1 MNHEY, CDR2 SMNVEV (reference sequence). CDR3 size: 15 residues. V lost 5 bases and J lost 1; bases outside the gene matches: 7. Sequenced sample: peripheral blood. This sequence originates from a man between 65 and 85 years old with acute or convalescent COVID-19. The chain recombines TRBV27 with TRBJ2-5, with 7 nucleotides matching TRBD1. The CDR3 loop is CASSQPGTAQETQYF. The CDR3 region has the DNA TGTGCCAGCAGTCAGCCCGGGACAGCCCAAGAGACCCAGTACTTC.